Below are 23 T cell receptor beta chains sequenced from a single sample in a study of blood T cell repertoires in COVID-19. Assay: immunoSEQ multiplex PCR; the TCRdb copy retains only in-frame clones and omits some. The table records 300,000 to 500,000 clones, roughly 90% of them present only once. The sample consisted of PBMCs or T cells enriched from blood (not recorded which). The receptor set was obtained from a woman aged 25 to 39 with acute COVID-19.

The J gene is TRBJ2-2, the V gene TRBV7-3; 12 bases agree with TRBD1. Per the germline V gene, CDR1 is SGHTA and CDR2 is FQGTGA. Trimming took 3 bases from V and 6 from J; bases not matched to a gene: 2. The CDR3 contains 15 residues. The CDR3 loop is CASSLGQGAPGELFF. CDR3 in DNA: TGTGCCAGCAGCTTGGGACAGGGGGCGCCCGGGGAGCTGTTTTTT. The full variable domain, its missing parts supplied by reference TRBV7-3 and TRBJ2-2, is GAGVSQTPSNKVTEKGKYVELRCDPISGHTALYWYRQSLGQGPEFLIYFQGTGAADDSGLPNDRFFAVRPEGSVSTLKIQRTERGDSAVYLCASSLGQGAPGELFFGEGSRLTVL.

This chain uses TRBV7-9 with TRBJ2-1, with TRBD1 matching 12 bases. This CDR3 has 14 amino acids. Germline V lookup: CDR1 SEHNR, CDR2 FQNEAQ (reference sequence). V was pared by 7 bases and J by 8 bases, with 6 bases of the junction left unmatched. CDR3 sequence (DNA): TGTGCCAGCACCACGGGACAGGGGGCACATGAGCAGTTCTTC. Translating gives CASTTGQGAHEQFF.

This chain connects TRBV19 to TRBJ1-2; no firm D call. Trimming took off 3 bases at V and 7 bases at J, with 12 bases between the two ends. The CDR3 runs to 13 residues. Germline lookup yields CDR1 LNHDA and CDR2 SQIVND (reference sequence). This chain's CDR3 is CASSMKNPGGYTF. CDR3 in DNA: TGTGCCAGTAGTATGAAAAACCCGGGTGGCTACACCTTC.

The chain joins TRBV2 to TRBJ2-2, with TRBD2 as a possible D gene (6 bases). Trimming pared 2 bases from V and 1 base from J, leaving 8 bases between. The germline V gene has CDR1 SNHLY and CDR2 FYNNEI. This CDR3 region has 15 residues. CDR3 sequence reads: CASSELAMNTGELFF. CDR3 DNA: TGTGCCAGCAGTGAACTAGCGATGAACACCGGGGAGCTGTTTTTT.

CDR3 sequence (DNA): TGCGCCAGCAGCTTCGGACAGGGAGAAGATACGCAGTATTTT. It codes for CASSFGQGEDTQYF. The chain combines TRBV5-1 with TRBJ2-3; 8 bases agree with TRBD1. This CDR3 is 14 amino acids long. The V gene end was trimmed by 2 bases and the J gene end by 5 bases; junction bases not matched to a gene: 4. Per the germline V gene, CDR1 is SGHRS and CDR2 is YFSETQ.

The chain recombines TRBV29-1 with TRBJ1-2; D is possibly TRBD1 (5 bases). The CDR3 runs to 12 residues. V lost 7 bases, J lost 5 bases, and 14 bases lay in between. CDR1 and CDR2 from the germline V gene are SQVTM and ANQGSEA. The CDR3 bases are TGCAGCGGCGGGACTGATGGTTATGGCTACACCTTC. It is translated as CSGGTDGYGYTF.

The rearrangement joins TRBV6-1 to TRBJ1-2; 12 bases match TRBD1. The trim removed 0 bases at V and 3 bases at J, leaving 8 bases unmatched. CDR1 and CDR2 from the germline V gene are MNHNS and SASEGT. The CDR3 loop spans 18 amino acids. DNA of the CDR3: TGTGCCAGCAGTGAAGCCCCCGGGACAGGGGGCTTAGACTATGGCTACACCTTC. Translation: CASSEAPGTGGLDYGYTF.

This chain joins TRBV12-5 and TRBJ2-7; 8 nucleotides align to TRBD2. The CDR3 has 14 residues. J gave up 3 bases and V 4 bases, and 5 bases lay outside the gene matches. Germline CDR1 and CDR2: LGHNT and FRNRAP. The CDR3 DNA follows: TGTGCTAGTGGTTCACGGGGGGGCAGCTACGAGCAGTACTTC. Translated, it gives CASGSRGGSYEQYF. The entire variable domain, with the rest obtained from reference TRBV12-5 and TRBJ2-7, is as follows: DARVTQTPRHKVTEMGQEVTMRCQPILGHNTVFWYRQTMMQGLELLAYFRNRAPLDDSGMPKDRFSAEMPDATLATLKIQPSEPRDSAVYFCASGSRGGSYEQYFGPGTRLTVT.

This chain joins TRBV10-2 and TRBJ2-7; D may be TRBD2 (6 bases). Germline-derived CDR1 and CDR2 are WSHSY and SAAADI. The CDR3 loop spans 12 amino acids. V was trimmed by 6 bases and J by 4 bases, leaving 10 bases between them. CDR3 in amino acids: CASRQGRYEQYF. The DNA for the CDR3 is TGCGCCAGCAGACAAGGGAGGTACGAGCAGTACTTC.

The chain recombines TRBV11-2 with TRBJ2-7; TRBD1 aligns across 7 bases. Germline V lookup: CDR1 SGHAT, CDR2 FQNNGV. V was pared by 2 bases and J by 0 bases, with 4 bases of the junction left unmatched. This CDR3 has 15 amino acids. The CDR3 protein is CASSLYRGFSYEQYF. The CDR3 nucleotides read TGTGCCAGCAGCTTATACAGGGGATTCTCCTACGAGCAGTACTTC.

J is TRBJ1-1 and V is TRBV9; no reliable D call. Trimming removed 3 bases from V and 1 base from J, with 13 bases in between. This CDR3 region has 15 residues. Germline-derived CDR1 and CDR2 are SGDLS and YYNGEE. The CDR3 reads CASSALGQSNTEAFF. The CDR3 nucleotides are TGTGCCAGCAGCGCTCTTGGTCAGTCGAACACTGAAGCTTTCTTT.

This clone was seen a single time. V gene TRBV9 combines with J gene TRBJ2-7; no definite D call. The V end was cut by 0 bases, the J end by 0 bases, with 7 bases between. The germline CDR1 and CDR2 sequences are SGDLS and YYNGEE. This CDR3 is built from 14 residues. The CDR3 DNA reads as TGTGCCAGCAGCGTAGGAGTTGACTCCTACGAGCAGTACTTC. Translation: CASSVGVDSYEQYF.

A single count supports this clone. The genes are TRBV7-2 and TRBJ1-4; D is undetermined. This CDR3 is 15 amino acids long. The germline gives CDR1 SGHTA, CDR2 FQGNSA. V lost 0 bases and J lost 0, with 5 bases in between. As DNA, the CDR3 is TGTGCCAGCAGCTTAGCCCGGGCAACTAATGAAAAACTGTTTTTT. Residues: CASSLARATNEKLFF. The entire variable domain, with the rest obtained from reference TRBV7-2 and TRBJ1-4, is as follows: GAGVSQSPSNKVTEKGKDVELRCDPISGHTALYWYRQSLGQGLEFLIYFQGNSAPDKSGLPSDRFSAERTGGSVSTLTIQRTQQEDSAVYLCASSLARATNEKLFFGSGTQLSVL.

This chain connects TRBV4-1 to TRBJ2-7; tentatively, D is TRBD2 (5 bases). V lost 5 bases and J lost 0, with 14 bases in between. This CDR3 is built from 15 residues. Germline assignment: CDR1 MGHRA and CDR2 YSYEKL. The CDR3 region has the DNA TGCGCCAGCAGCACCCGTGTAGCGAGCTCCTACGAGCAGTACTTC. Residues: CASSTRVASSYEQYF.

This rearrangement joins TRBV19 to TRBJ1-5, with 7 bases aligning to TRBD1. The CDR3 sequence is 12 residues long. Germline V CDR1 and CDR2: LNHDA, SQIVND (reference sequence). V dropped 8 bases and J dropped 7; count of bases not matched to a gene: 5. Here the CDR3 reads CASCTGDQPQHF. In DNA, the CDR3 is TGTGCCAGTTGTACAGGGGACCAGCCCCAGCATTTT.

The rearrangement uses TRBV4-1 and TRBJ2-3; D is possibly TRBD2 (7 bases). Trimming pared 4 bases from V and 0 bases from J, leaving 20 bases between. The CDR3 is made up of 18 amino acids. Looked up from germline, CDR1 is MGHRA and CDR2 is YSYEKL. The CDR3 spells CASSLQAAGGPSTDTQYF. Here the CDR3 DNA reads TGCGCCAGCAGCCTTCAAGCGGCCGGGGGGCCTAGCACAGATACGCAGTATTTT.

This clone occurred once. The chain carries TRBV3-1 (or the pseudogene TRBV3-2) and TRBJ1-2; no definite D call. The CDR3 covers 14 residues. Germline CDR1 and CDR2: LGHDT and YNNKEL (reference sequence). V was clipped by 6 bases and J by 3 bases, with 14 bases between them. As DNA, the CDR3 is TGTGCCAGCAGTGGGTCGTTGCAGGACTATGGCTACACCTTC. Encoded protein: CASSGSLQDYGYTF.

This chain uses TRBV7-2 with TRBJ2-3, with 7 nucleotides matching TRBD1. Germline CDR1 and CDR2: SGHTA and FQGNSA. Trimming took 2 bases from V and 5 from J; bases not matched to a gene: 13. This CDR3 is built from 17 residues. The CDR3 DNA is TGTGCCAGCAGCTTACTAATAAGCAAGGGGGCCCGAGATACGCAGTATTTT. As protein: CASSLLISKGARDTQYF.

J is TRBJ1-4 and V is TRBV4-1; 8 bases map to TRBD1. Trimming at V came to 4 bases and at J to 0 bases, leaving 16 bases not matched to a gene. Germline assignment: CDR1 MGHRA and CDR2 YSYEKL. This CDR3 is 20 amino acids long. CDR3 in DNA: TGCGCCAGCAGCCGTACCACGGGGACAGGAGGAAGGGCAACTAATGAAAAACTGTTTTTT. Translating gives CASSRTTGTGGRATNEKLFF.

This rearrangement joins TRBV15 to TRBJ2-2; 8 bases fit TRBD2. Trimming took 3 bases from V and 6 from J; bases not matched to a gene: 3. The germline CDR1 and CDR2 sequences are LNHNV and YYDKDF (reference sequence). The CDR3 extends over 14 amino acids. The CDR3 bases are TGTGCCACCAGCAGGTCGGGGGGGTCCGGGGAGCTGTTTTTT. It translates to CATSRSGGSGELFF.

This chain connects TRBV19 to TRBJ2-5; tentatively, D is TRBD2 (7 bases). The CDR3 spans 13 residues. Trimming left V 9 bases short and J 4 bases short, with 15 bases between. Germline V lookup: CDR1 LNHDA, CDR2 SQIVND (reference sequence). This chain's CDR3 is CASSGGAPETQYF. CDR3 DNA: TGTGCCAGCTCTGGGGGGGCCCCAGAGACCCAGTACTTC.

The chain uses TRBV5-5 and TRBJ1-2; 9 nucleotides match TRBD1. Germline CDR1 SGHKS, CDR2 YYEKEE (reference sequence). The junction had 1 base not matched to a gene; V was cut back by 1 base and J by 6 bases. This CDR3 has 13 residues. The CDR3 region is CASSLTGGDGYTF. Written as DNA, the CDR3 is TGTGCCAGCAGCTTGACAGGGGGCGATGGCTACACCTTC.

J is TRBJ2-3 and V is TRBV14; 9 bases are shared with TRBD2. CDR3 length: 15 residues. Looked up from germline, CDR1 is SGHDN and CDR2 is FVKESK. V shed 4 bases and J 1 base; nucleotides not matched to a gene: 3. CDR3 coding DNA: TGTGCCAGCAGCCTAGAGCGGGGGGGCACAGATACGCAGTATTTT. Amino acids: CASSLERGGTDTQYF.